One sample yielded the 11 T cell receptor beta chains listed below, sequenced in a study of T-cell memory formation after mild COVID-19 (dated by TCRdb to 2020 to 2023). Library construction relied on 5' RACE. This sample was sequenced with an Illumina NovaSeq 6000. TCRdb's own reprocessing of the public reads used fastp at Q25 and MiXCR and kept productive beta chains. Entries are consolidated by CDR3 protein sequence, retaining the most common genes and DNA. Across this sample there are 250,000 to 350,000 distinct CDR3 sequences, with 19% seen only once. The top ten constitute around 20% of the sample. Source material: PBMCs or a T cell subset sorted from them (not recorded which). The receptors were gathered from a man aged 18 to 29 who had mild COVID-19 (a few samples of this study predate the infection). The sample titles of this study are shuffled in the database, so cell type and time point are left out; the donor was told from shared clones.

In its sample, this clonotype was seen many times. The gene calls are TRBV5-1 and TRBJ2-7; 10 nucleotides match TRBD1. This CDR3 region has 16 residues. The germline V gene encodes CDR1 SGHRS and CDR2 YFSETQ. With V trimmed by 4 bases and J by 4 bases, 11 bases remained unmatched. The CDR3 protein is CASSREPGQGLYEQYF. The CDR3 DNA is TGCGCCAGCAGCCGAGAGCCGGGACAGGGGCTGTACGAGCAGTACTTC.

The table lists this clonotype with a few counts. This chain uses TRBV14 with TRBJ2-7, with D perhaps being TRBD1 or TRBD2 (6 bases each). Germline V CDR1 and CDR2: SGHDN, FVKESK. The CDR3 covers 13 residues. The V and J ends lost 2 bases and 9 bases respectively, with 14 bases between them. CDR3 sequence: CASSQSPGGVQYV. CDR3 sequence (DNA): TGTGCCAGCAGCCAATCCCCCGGGGGCGTGCAGTACGTC.

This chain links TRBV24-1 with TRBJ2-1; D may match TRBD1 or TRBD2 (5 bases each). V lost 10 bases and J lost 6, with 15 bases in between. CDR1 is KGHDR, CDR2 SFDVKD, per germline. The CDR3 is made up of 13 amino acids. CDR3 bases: TGTGCCACACGGGACCGCGCCCCCAATGAGCAGTTCTTC. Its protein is CATRDRAPNEQFF.

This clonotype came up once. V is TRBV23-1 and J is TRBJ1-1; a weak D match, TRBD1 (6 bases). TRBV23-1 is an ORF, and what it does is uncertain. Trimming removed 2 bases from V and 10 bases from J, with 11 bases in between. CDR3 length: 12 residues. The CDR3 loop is CASSQLQGGAFF. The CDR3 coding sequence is TGCGCCAGCAGTCAACTACAGGGTGGAGCTTTCTTT.

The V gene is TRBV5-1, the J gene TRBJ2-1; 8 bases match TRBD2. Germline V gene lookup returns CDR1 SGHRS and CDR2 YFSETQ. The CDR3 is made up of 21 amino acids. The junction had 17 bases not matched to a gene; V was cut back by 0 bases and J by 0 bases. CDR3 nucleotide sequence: TGCGCCAGCAGCTTGGTAGGGCGCGGGGGGCTATCTTTTAGCTCCTACAATGAGCAGTTCTTC. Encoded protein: CASSLVGRGGLSFSSYNEQFF.

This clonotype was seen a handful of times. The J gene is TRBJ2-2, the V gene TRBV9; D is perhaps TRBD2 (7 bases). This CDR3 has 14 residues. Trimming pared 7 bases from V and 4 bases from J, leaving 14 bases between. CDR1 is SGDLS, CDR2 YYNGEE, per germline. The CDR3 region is CASRLRGGTGELFF. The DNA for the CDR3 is TGTGCCAGCCGGCTTAGGGGGGGCACCGGGGAGCTGTTTTTT. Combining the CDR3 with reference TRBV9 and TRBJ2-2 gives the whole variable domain DSGVTQTPKHLITATGQRVTLRCSPRSGDLSVYWYQQSLDQGLQFLIQYYNGEERAKGNILERFSAQQFPDLHSELNLSSLELGDSALYFCASRLRGGTGELFFGEGSRLTVL.

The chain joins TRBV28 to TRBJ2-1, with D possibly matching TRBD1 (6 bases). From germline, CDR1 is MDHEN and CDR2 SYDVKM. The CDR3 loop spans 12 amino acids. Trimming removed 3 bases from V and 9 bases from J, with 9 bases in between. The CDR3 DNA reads TGTGCCAGCAGTTTTCAGGGGCTTGAGCAGTTCTTC. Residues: CASSFQGLEQFF.

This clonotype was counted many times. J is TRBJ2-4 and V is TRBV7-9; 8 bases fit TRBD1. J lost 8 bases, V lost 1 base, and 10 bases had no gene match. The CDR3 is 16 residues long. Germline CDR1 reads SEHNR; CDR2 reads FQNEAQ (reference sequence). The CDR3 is CASSLVSRGLYDIQYF. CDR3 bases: TGTGCCAGCAGCTTAGTCTCCAGGGGGCTGTATGACATTCAGTACTTC.

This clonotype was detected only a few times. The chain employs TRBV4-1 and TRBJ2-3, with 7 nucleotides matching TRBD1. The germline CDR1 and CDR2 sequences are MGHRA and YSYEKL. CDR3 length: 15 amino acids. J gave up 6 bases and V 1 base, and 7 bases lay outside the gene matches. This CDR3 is CASSQGQGRGDTQYF. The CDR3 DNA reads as TGCGCCAGCAGCCAAGGACAGGGACGAGGGGATACGCAGTATTTT.

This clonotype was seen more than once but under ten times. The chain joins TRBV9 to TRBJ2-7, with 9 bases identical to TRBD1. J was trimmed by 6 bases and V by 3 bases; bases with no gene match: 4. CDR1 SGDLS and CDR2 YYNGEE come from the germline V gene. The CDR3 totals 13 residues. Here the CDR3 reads CASSAGTGREQYF. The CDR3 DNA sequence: TGTGCCAGCAGCGCCGGGACAGGGCGCGAGCAGTACTTC.

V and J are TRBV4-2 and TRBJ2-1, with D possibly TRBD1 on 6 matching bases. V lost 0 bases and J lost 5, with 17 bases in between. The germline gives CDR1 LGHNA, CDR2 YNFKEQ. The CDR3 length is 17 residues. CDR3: CASSQEVLGGSHNEQFF. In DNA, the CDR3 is TGTGCCAGCAGCCAAGAGGTCCTTGGGGGCAGCCACAATGAGCAGTTCTTC.